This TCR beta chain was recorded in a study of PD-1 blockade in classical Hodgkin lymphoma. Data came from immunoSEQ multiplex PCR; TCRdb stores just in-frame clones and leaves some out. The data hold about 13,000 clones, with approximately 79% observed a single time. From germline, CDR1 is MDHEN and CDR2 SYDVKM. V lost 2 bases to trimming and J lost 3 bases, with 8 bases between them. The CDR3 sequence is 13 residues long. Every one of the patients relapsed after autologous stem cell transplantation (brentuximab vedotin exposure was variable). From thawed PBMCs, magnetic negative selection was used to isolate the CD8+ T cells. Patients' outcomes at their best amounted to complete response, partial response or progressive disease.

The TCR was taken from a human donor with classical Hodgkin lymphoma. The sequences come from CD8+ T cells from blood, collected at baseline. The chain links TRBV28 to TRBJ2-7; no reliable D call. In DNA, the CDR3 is TGTGCCAGCAGTTTAGGGCTAGTCTACGAGCAGTACTTC. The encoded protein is CASSLGLVYEQYF. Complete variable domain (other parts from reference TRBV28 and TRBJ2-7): DVKVTQSSRYLVKRTGEKVFLECVQDMDHENMFWYRQDPGLGLRLIYFSYDVKMKEKGDIPEGYSVSREKKERFSLILESASTNQTSMYLCASSLGLVYEQYFGPGTRLTVT.